This entry is about one T cell receptor (beta chain). This record belongs to a study of blood T cell repertoires in COVID-19. Across the study: COVID-19 samples, acute and convalescent, were from the United States, Italy and Spain. Sample material is recorded as cDNA or gDNA derived from T cells, B-cell-depleted T cells, or PBMCs.

Study processing details: Estimation of nucleated cell counts was performed using reference gene primer amplification. The table came from immunoSEQ multiplex PCR; TCRdb's copy has only in-frame clones and leaves some out. D and trimming were read from the DNA, whereas the V and J calls and clone size are those reported in that table. The table has some 76,000 clones, approximately 90% seen once. V gave up 6 bases and J gave up 10 bases, with 27 bases separating them. Per the germline V gene, CDR1 is MDHEN and CDR2 is SYDVKM. The CDR3 totals 16 residues. The receptor was derived from a woman between 18 and 29 years old with acute or convalescent COVID-19. V and J are TRBV28 and TRBJ1-2; possible D gene TRBD1, 6 bases. The sample was peripheral blood. This CDR3 reads CASSPGRDTELMDYTF. DNA of the CDR3: TGTGCCAGCAGCCCAGGCCGGGACACCGAATTGATGGACTACACCTTC.